Listed here are 2 T cell receptor beta chains from one sample, sequenced in a study of technical replicates of blood from a few donors. Clones were sequenced by immunoSEQ multiplex PCR, and TCRdb holds only the in-frame ones, with some missing. The table shows some 60,000 clones, with around 96% occurring only once. The sequencing sample was made of PBMCs. These receptors originate from a human donor in good health. Some clones in this sample may be carry-over from other donors' samples.

The J gene is TRBJ1-2, the V gene TRBV29-1, with a weak D call TRBD1 (5 bases). The CDR3 is 13 residues long. Germline V gives CDR1 SQVTM, CDR2 ANQGSEA. Trimming pared 3 bases from V and 0 bases from J, leaving 8 bases between. CDR3 protein: CSVDSGTNYGYTF. Written as DNA, the CDR3 is TGCAGCGTTGATTCAGGGACTAACTATGGCTACACCTTC.

J is TRBJ2-2 and V is TRBV11-2; no reliable D call. CDR1 SGHAT and CDR2 FQNNGV come from the germline V gene. The CDR3 is 13 residues long. The V end lost 4 bases, the J end lost 2 bases, and 5 bases lay between the germline ends. The CDR3 sequence: CASSSLNTGELFF. Here the CDR3 DNA reads TGTGCCAGCAGCTCCCTCAACACCGGGGAGCTGTTTTTT. Using reference TRBV11-2 and TRBJ2-2 for the parts outside the CDR3, the full variable domain is EAGVAQSPRYKIIEKRQSVAFWCNPISGHATLYWYQQILGQGPKLLIQFQNNGVVDDSQLPKDRFSAERLKGVDSTLKIQPAKLEDSAVYLCASSSLNTGELFFGEGSRLTVL.